This T cell receptor beta chain was identified during a study of T cell responses to AZD1222 COVID-19 vaccine. About this clone: Its specificity is unknown.

Only in-frame clones appear in the TCRdb table, and some are missing; sequencing was by immunoSEQ multiplex PCR. Here the sample spans around 210,000 clones, approximately 94% being singletons. Broader study findings: Seropositive at baseline were only a handful of AZD1222 recipients.

The germline gives CDR1 SGHRS, CDR2 YFSETQ. This CDR3 contains 13 residues. The V end was cut by 0 bases, the J end by 8 bases, with 11 bases between. The genes are TRBV5-1 and TRBJ1-2; D gene uncertain. Sequencing was performed on peripheral blood, taken 28 days after the second dose of the MenACWY control vaccine. The source is an adult who received the MenACWY meningococcal vaccine as a control. The CDR3 is CASSLVPPEGYTF. CDR3 DNA: TGCGCCAGCAGCTTGGTTCCTCCGGAGGGCTACACCTTC.